This T cell receptor beta chain stems from a study of blood T cell repertoires in COVID-19. Germline V lookup: CDR1 SGHAT, CDR2 FQNNGV. The CDR3 runs 12 residues. V was clipped by 1 base and J by 7 bases, with 8 bases between them. Cohort placement rested on clinical history that participants reported themselves. This table comes from immunoSEQ multiplex PCR, and its TCRdb copy is limited to in-frame clones, with some not included. This table has 180,000 or so clones, about 85% appearing once. The sequencing input was PBMCs or T cells enriched from blood (not recorded which). This chain uses TRBV11-2 with TRBJ2-7, with D hard to call. The source of this sequence is a man aged 35 to 55 who had recovered from COVID-19. The CDR3 nucleotides are TGTGCCAGCAGCTTAGCCCCCCCTGAGCAGTACTTC. Amino acid sequence: CASSLAPPEQYF.